This T cell receptor (beta chain) stems from a study of spatial heterogeneity in lung cancer. For the study at large: In tumor regions, TCR transcript counts tracked strongly with a T cell module score from matched bulk RNA-seq.

This CDR3 has 14 amino acids. Trimming cost V 8 bases and J 1 base, with 9 bases left between them. Overall study results and limits: Tracking of tumor mutation counts was seen in expanded intratumoral alpha and beta TCR counts. Numbers of ubiquitous and regional expanded TCRs tracked ubiquitous and regional nonsynonymous mutation counts, respectively. Alpha chain coverage of tumor T cells was estimated at approximately 7%, and beta chain coverage at around 14%.

The time point was: sample taken at primary tumor resection. The cohort: 70 to 85 early-stage, untreated non-small cell lung cancer patients. Worth noting for this clonotype: Its antigen remains unidentified.

TCRdb passed the 5' RACE reads through MiXCR, listing each CDR3 protein once. This sample has around 19,000 distinct CDR3 sequences, with roughly 15% found just once. This TCR came from a female donor with early-stage non-small cell lung cancer. V gene TRBV12-3 or TRBV12-4 combines with J gene TRBJ2-6, with D uncertain. This specimen was lung tumor tissue, taken at surgery. The CDR3 DNA reads TGTGCCAGCCGAGAGGATTCTGGGGCCAACGTCCTGACTTTC. Protein: CASREDSGANVLTF.